The clone carrying this TCR beta chain was observed a handful of times. The data stem from a study of identical twins. Trimming pared 2 bases from V and 4 bases from J, leaving 9 bases between. The CDR3 is 13 amino acids. Germline V CDR1 and CDR2: SGHRS, YFSETQ. Unique molecular identifiers were present on the cDNA, and a universal primer site came from template switching. TCRdb fed the 5' RACE reads into MiXCR, producing one record per CDR3 protein. This sample has fewer than 500,000 distinct CDR3 sequences, with approximately 25% found just once. This same sample was also taken into another study, of T cells expressing NK-cell markers. That paper adds: Of the CD8+ T cell pool in six donors, roughly 1.0-7.5% was accounted for by dominant NKG2C+ clonotypes.

The rearrangement joins TRBV5-1 to TRBJ2-5; D might be TRBD2 (5 bases). This TCR came from a woman aged 18-29 years in good health. Sequenced input: CD4+ T cells sorted from blood. The CDR3 DNA reads as TGCGCCAGCAGCTTTCGGGGAGTAGAGACCCAGTACTTC. This codes for CASSFRGVETQYF.